This record concerns one T cell receptor (beta chain) sequence. Its antigen is still unknown. The data stem from a study of cytomegalovirus exposure and HLA in healthy donors. The study ran its PCR with 60 Vbeta and 13 Jbeta primers. Measured with immunoSEQ multiplex PCR; TCRdb has only the in-frame clones, and not every one. The repertoire holds around 200,000 clones, with roughly 80% as singletons. Whole-study results and caveats: According to the study, about 180 TCR beta chains were cytomegalovirus-associated.

Sequencing was carried out using PBMCs. The sequence came from a man between 45 and 60 years old in good health and CMV-seronegative.

CDR3 DNA: TGTGCCAGCTCCGTCGAGGCGTCCTCCTACGAGCAGTACTTC. Protein: CASSVEASSYEQYF. V and J are TRBV18 and TRBJ2-7, with no clear D. Germline V gene lookup returns CDR1 KGHSH and CDR2 LQKENI. The CDR3 extends over 14 amino acids. The germline V and J ends were trimmed by 6 bases and 0 bases, with 12 bases remaining between them.